These T cell receptor beta chains were read from a single sample in a study of OX40 agonist ivuxolimab in advanced cancers. Sequencing used immunoSEQ multiplex PCR; TCRdb keeps in-frame clones, though not all of them. There are over 60,000 clones in the sample; approximately 91% occur only once, and more than 1.5% lies in the top ten. The sample in question was CD4+ or CD8+ T cells sorted from blood, obtained in a trial of the OX40 agonist ivuxolimab. These receptors originate from an adult with an advanced solid tumor such as melanoma, head and neck, liver or kidney cancer. CDR3s include the opening cysteine and the closing phenylalanine or tryptophan. The order of the fields is J gene, clone size, V gene, D gene, CDR3 protein, CDR3 DNA. A D gene is named only where the DNA matches it firmly. Clone size is stated in some rows and not others, as once, few, many or a class when expanded.

j_call: TRBJ1-1; clone_size: NA; v_call: TRBV7-2; d_call: NA; cdr3_aa: CASSFQGSEAFF; cdr3_nt: TGTGCCAGCAGCTTTCAAGGGTCTGAAGCTTTCTTT
j_call: TRBJ2-4; clone_size: NA; v_call: TRBV7-9; d_call: TRBD2; cdr3_aa: CASSSGLAGGVGKNIQYF; cdr3_nt: TGTGCCAGCAGCTCGGGACTAGCGGGAGGAGTTGGCAAAAACATTCAGTACTTC
j_call: TRBJ1-3; clone_size: NA; v_call: TRBV7-2; d_call: NA; cdr3_aa: CASSLETPLSSGNTIYF; cdr3_nt: TGTGCCAGCAGCTTAGAAACACCCTTGAGCTCTGGAAACACCATATATTTT
j_call: TRBJ2-1; clone_size: NA; v_call: TRBV6-1; d_call: TRBD1; cdr3_aa: CASSELWTGTNEQFF; cdr3_nt: TGTGCCAGCAGTGAACTTTGGACAGGGACCAATGAGCAGTTCTTC
j_call: TRBJ1-2; clone_size: NA; v_call: TRBV5-4; d_call: TRBD1; cdr3_aa: CASSSGGQANYGYTF; cdr3_nt: TGTGCCAGCAGCTCAGGTGGACAGGCTAACTATGGCTACACCTTC
j_call: TRBJ1-1; clone_size: NA; v_call: TRBV19; d_call: TRBD1; cdr3_aa: CASSTSRDREAFF; cdr3_nt: TGTGCCAGTAGTACTTCACGGGACAGGGAAGCTTTCTTT
j_call: TRBJ1-2; clone_size: NA; v_call: TRBV6-1; d_call: TRBD1; cdr3_aa: CASSDQDRVGYGYTF; cdr3_nt: TGTGCCAGCAGTGACCAAGACAGGGTGGGCTATGGCTACACCTTC
j_call: TRBJ2-7; clone_size: NA; v_call: TRBV5-4; d_call: TRBD2; cdr3_aa: CASSKGAGVTYEQYF; cdr3_nt: TGTGCCAGCAGCAAGGGAGCGGGAGTAACCTACGAGCAGTACTTC
j_call: TRBJ1-2; clone_size: NA; v_call: TRBV5-1; d_call: NA; cdr3_aa: CASSSTGAVGNYGYTF; cdr3_nt: TGCGCCAGCAGCTCAACGGGGGCAGTGGGTAACTATGGCTACACCTTC
j_call: TRBJ1-2; clone_size: once; v_call: TRBV18; d_call: NA; cdr3_aa: CASSPPGVGNYGYTF; cdr3_nt: TGTGCCAGCTCACCACCAGGCGTCGGTAACTATGGCTACACCTTC
j_call: TRBJ2-3; clone_size: NA; v_call: TRBV9; d_call: TRBD2; cdr3_aa: CASSVGALGRGALDTQYF; cdr3_nt: TGTGCCAGCAGCGTAGGTGCCCTAGGGCGGGGGGCTTTGGATACGCAGTATTTT
j_call: TRBJ1-1; clone_size: NA; v_call: TRBV7-2; d_call: NA; cdr3_aa: CASSLAPGNTEAFF; cdr3_nt: TGTGCCAGCAGCTTAGCTCCAGGGAACACTGAAGCTTTCTTT
j_call: TRBJ2-3; clone_size: NA; v_call: TRBV10-1; d_call: NA; cdr3_aa: CASSLNRGRTDTQYF; cdr3_nt: TGCGCCAGCAGTCTCAATCGGGGAAGAACAGATACGCAGTATTTT
j_call: TRBJ2-5; clone_size: NA; v_call: TRBV5-5; d_call: NA; cdr3_aa: CASSFGPGTDSETQYF; cdr3_nt: TGTGCCAGCAGCTTTGGCCCAGGGACCGATAGTGAGACCCAGTACTTC
j_call: TRBJ1-2; clone_size: few; v_call: TRBV6-5; d_call: NA; cdr3_aa: CASSYSPVSYGYTF; cdr3_nt: TGTGCCAGCAGTTACTCGCCAGTATCCTATGGCTACACCTTC
j_call: TRBJ2-3; clone_size: NA; v_call: TRBV11-3; d_call: NA; cdr3_aa: CASSLGWLTDTQYF; cdr3_nt: TGTGCCAGCAGCTTAGGGTGGCTCACAGATACGCAGTATTTT
j_call: TRBJ1-5; clone_size: NA; v_call: TRBV6-1; d_call: NA; cdr3_aa: CASSDTGGLNQPQHF; cdr3_nt: TGTGCCAGCAGTGACACCGGGGGACTCAATCAGCCCCAGCATTTT
j_call: TRBJ2-5; clone_size: NA; v_call: TRBV18; d_call: NA; cdr3_aa: CASSSNSDSQETQYF; cdr3_nt: TGTGCCAGCTCATCTAACTCGGACAGCCAAGAGACCCAGTACTTC
j_call: TRBJ2-1; clone_size: NA; v_call: TRBV4-3; d_call: TRBD2; cdr3_aa: CASSQEGLAEQFF; cdr3_nt: TGCGCCAGCAGCCAAGAGGGACTAGCGGAGCAGTTCTTC
j_call: TRBJ2-3; clone_size: NA; v_call: TRBV7-9; d_call: NA; cdr3_aa: CASSLRVDTQYF; cdr3_nt: TGTGCCAGCAGCCTCCGGGTGGATACGCAGTATTTT
j_call: TRBJ1-2; clone_size: NA; v_call: TRBV10-3; d_call: NA; cdr3_aa: CAISRSSDDGYTF; cdr3_nt: TGTGCCATCAGTAGGAGCTCAGACGATGGCTACACCTTC
j_call: TRBJ2-1; clone_size: NA; v_call: TRBV29-1; d_call: NA; cdr3_aa: CSVMSYNEQFF; cdr3_nt: TGCAGCGTTATGTCCTACAATGAGCAGTTCTTC
j_call: TRBJ1-2; clone_size: NA; v_call: TRBV7-2; d_call: TRBD1; cdr3_aa: CASSPGTVYGYTF; cdr3_nt: TGTGCCAGCAGCCCCGGGACAGTCTATGGCTACACCTTC
j_call: TRBJ2-7; clone_size: NA; v_call: TRBV7-2; d_call: TRBD2; cdr3_aa: CASSPRGPGGGLYEQYF; cdr3_nt: TGTGCCAGCAGCCCCCGAGGCCCCGGGGGGGGCCTTTACGAGCAGTACTTC
j_call: TRBJ1-5; clone_size: NA; v_call: TRBV7-2; d_call: NA; cdr3_aa: CASSLSGYSNQPQHF; cdr3_nt: TGTGCCAGCAGCTTATCCGGGTATAGCAATCAGCCCCAGCATTTT
j_call: TRBJ1-4; clone_size: NA; v_call: TRBV11-1; d_call: NA; cdr3_aa: CASSPRPVGEKLFF; cdr3_nt: TGTGCCAGCAGCCCGCGTCCTGTTGGTGAAAAACTGTTTTTT
j_call: TRBJ2-5; clone_size: NA; v_call: TRBV6-5; d_call: NA; cdr3_aa: CASAGGAVETQYF; cdr3_nt: TGTGCCAGCGCAGGGGGGGCCGTGGAGACCCAGTACTTC
j_call: TRBJ2-3; clone_size: NA; v_call: TRBV9; d_call: NA; cdr3_aa: CASSVLDTDTQYF; cdr3_nt: TGTGCCAGCAGCGTATTAGACACAGATACGCAGTATTTT
j_call: TRBJ1-1; clone_size: NA; v_call: TRBV11-2; d_call: NA; cdr3_aa: CASSFSANTEAFF; cdr3_nt: TGTGCCAGCAGCTTTTCTGCGAACACTGAAGCTTTCTTT
j_call: TRBJ2-3; clone_size: NA; v_call: TRBV30; d_call: NA; cdr3_aa: CAWSVQRDTQYF; cdr3_nt: TGTGCCTGGAGTGTACAACGGGATACGCAGTATTTT
j_call: TRBJ2-2; clone_size: NA; v_call: TRBV28; d_call: TRBD1; cdr3_aa: CASRTLPFRTGAGELFF; cdr3_nt: TGTGCCAGCAGGACCCTCCCCTTCCGAACAGGGGCCGGGGAGCTGTTTTTT
j_call: TRBJ2-5; clone_size: NA; v_call: TRBV7-2; d_call: TRBD1; cdr3_aa: CASSRTGAGETQYF; cdr3_nt: TGTGCCAGCAGCCGCACAGGGGCGGGAGAGACCCAGTACTTC
j_call: TRBJ2-7; clone_size: NA; v_call: TRBV28; d_call: NA; cdr3_aa: CASSFGSTYEQYF; cdr3_nt: TGTGCCAGCAGTTTTGGATCAACCTACGAGCAGTACTTC
j_call: TRBJ1-5; clone_size: NA; v_call: TRBV28; d_call: TRBD1; cdr3_aa: CASSSTGGGNQPQHF; cdr3_nt: TGTGCCAGCAGTTCGACAGGGGGCGGCAATCAGCCCCAGCATTTT
j_call: TRBJ2-5; clone_size: once; v_call: TRBV2; d_call: NA; cdr3_aa: CASSELPLQETQYF; cdr3_nt: TGTGCCAGCAGTGAGTTACCTCTCCAAGAGACCCAGTACTTC
j_call: TRBJ2-7; clone_size: NA; v_call: TRBV6-6; d_call: TRBD1; cdr3_aa: CASRTTGGEQYF; cdr3_nt: TGTGCCAGCAGGACGACAGGGGGCGAGCAGTACTTC
j_call: TRBJ1-1; clone_size: NA; v_call: TRBV12-5; d_call: NA; cdr3_aa: CASGRSRGETEAFF; cdr3_nt: TGTGCTAGTGGTCGAAGTCGGGGCGAGACTGAAGCTTTCTTT
j_call: TRBJ2-1; clone_size: few; v_call: TRBV7-7; d_call: NA; cdr3_aa: CASSSGTRGEQFF; cdr3_nt: TGTGCTAGCAGCTCCGGGACCCGAGGGGAGCAGTTCTTC
j_call: TRBJ2-5; clone_size: NA; v_call: TRBV2; d_call: NA; cdr3_aa: CASSEPGFGTQYF; cdr3_nt: TGTGCCAGCAGTGAACCGGGATTCGGGACCCAGTACTTC
j_call: TRBJ2-3; clone_size: NA; v_call: TRBV5-1; d_call: NA; cdr3_aa: CASSLGSGHTDTQYF; cdr3_nt: TGCGCCAGCAGCTTGGGTTCAGGACACACAGATACGCAGTATTTT
j_call: TRBJ1-1; clone_size: NA; v_call: TRBV7-2; d_call: TRBD1; cdr3_aa: CASRTGVGGAFF; cdr3_nt: TGTGCCAGCAGGACAGGGGTTGGGGGAGCTTTCTTT
j_call: TRBJ2-2; clone_size: NA; v_call: TRBV5-8; d_call: NA; cdr3_aa: CASRRGSLASGELFF; cdr3_nt: TGTGCCAGCAGGCGGGGATCTCTGGCCTCCGGGGAGCTGTTTTTT
j_call: TRBJ2-1; clone_size: once; v_call: TRBV4-1; d_call: TRBD2; cdr3_aa: CASSLTSGRAQGEQFF; cdr3_nt: TGCGCCAGCAGCCTGACTAGCGGGAGGGCCCAGGGTGAGCAGTTCTTC
j_call: TRBJ1-6; clone_size: NA; v_call: TRBV30; d_call: NA; cdr3_aa: CAWSAPDGGSSYNSPLHF; cdr3_nt: TGTGCCTGGAGTGCCCCAGACGGTGGGAGCTCCTATAATTCACCCCTCCACTTT
j_call: TRBJ2-5; clone_size: NA; v_call: TRBV28; d_call: TRBD2; cdr3_aa: CASSYPLGASGVYQETQYF; cdr3_nt: TGTGCCAGCAGTTACCCCCTAGGGGCGAGCGGGGTGTACCAAGAGACCCAGTACTTC